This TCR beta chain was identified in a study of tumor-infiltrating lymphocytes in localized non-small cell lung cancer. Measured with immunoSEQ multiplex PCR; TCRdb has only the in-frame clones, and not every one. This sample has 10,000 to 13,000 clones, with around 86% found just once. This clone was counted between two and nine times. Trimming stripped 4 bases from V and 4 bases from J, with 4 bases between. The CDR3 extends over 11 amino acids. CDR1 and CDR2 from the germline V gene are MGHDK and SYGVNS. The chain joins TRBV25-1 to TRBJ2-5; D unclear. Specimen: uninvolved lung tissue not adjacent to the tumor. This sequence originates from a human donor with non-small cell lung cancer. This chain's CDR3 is CASSVTETQYF. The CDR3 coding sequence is TGTGCCAGCAGTGTGACAGAGACCCAGTACTTC.